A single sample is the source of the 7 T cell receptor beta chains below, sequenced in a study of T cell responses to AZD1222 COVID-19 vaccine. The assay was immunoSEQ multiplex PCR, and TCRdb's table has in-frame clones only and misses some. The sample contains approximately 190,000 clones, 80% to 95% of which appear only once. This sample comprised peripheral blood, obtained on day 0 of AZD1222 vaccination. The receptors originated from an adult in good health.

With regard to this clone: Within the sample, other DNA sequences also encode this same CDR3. This chain's CDR3 is CASSPGQGGQPQHF. CDR3 DNA sequence: TGTGCCAGCTCACCGGGACAGGGCGGTCAGCCCCAGCATTTT. The V and J genes are TRBV18 and TRBJ1-5; TRBD1 aligns across 9 bases. The CDR3 extends over 14 amino acids. Germline V CDR1 and CDR2: KGHSH, LQKENI. V was pared by 3 bases and J by 6 bases, with 3 bases of the junction left unmatched.

CDR3 in amino acids: CASRGEEKLFF. CDR3 in DNA: TGCGCCAGCAGGGGGGAGGAAAAACTGTTTTTT. This rearrangement joins TRBV5-1 to TRBJ1-4; weak D call: TRBD1 (5 bases). The CDR3 totals 11 residues. V lost 5 bases and J 8 bases, leaving 7 bases between the germline ends. CDR1 SGHRS and CDR2 YFSETQ come from the germline V gene.

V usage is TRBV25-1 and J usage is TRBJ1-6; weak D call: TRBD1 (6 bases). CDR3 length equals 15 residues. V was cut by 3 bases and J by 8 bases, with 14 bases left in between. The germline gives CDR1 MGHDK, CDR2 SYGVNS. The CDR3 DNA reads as TGTGCCAGCAGTGAGTCTACAGGGATTTATTCACCCCTCCACTTT. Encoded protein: CASSESTGIYSPLHF.

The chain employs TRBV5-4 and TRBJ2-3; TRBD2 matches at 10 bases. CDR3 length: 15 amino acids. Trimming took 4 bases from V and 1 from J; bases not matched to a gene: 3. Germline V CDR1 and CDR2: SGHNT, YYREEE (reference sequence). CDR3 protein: CASSIAGGGTDTQYF. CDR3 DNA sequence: TGTGCCAGCAGCATAGCGGGGGGCGGCACAGATACGCAGTATTTT.

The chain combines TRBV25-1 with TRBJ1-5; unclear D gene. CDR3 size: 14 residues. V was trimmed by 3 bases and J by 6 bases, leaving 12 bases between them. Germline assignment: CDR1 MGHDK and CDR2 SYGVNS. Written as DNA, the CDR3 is TGTGCCAGCAGTGATAGTAGGCTCAGTCAGCCCCAGCATTTT. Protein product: CASSDSRLSQPQHF.

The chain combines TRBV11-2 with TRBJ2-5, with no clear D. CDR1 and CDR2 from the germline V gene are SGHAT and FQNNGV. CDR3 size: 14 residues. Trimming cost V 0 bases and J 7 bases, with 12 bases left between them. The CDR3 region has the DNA TGTGCCAGCAGCTTAGATACCCCCCCGGGGACCCAGTACTTC. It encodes CASSLDTPPGTQYF.

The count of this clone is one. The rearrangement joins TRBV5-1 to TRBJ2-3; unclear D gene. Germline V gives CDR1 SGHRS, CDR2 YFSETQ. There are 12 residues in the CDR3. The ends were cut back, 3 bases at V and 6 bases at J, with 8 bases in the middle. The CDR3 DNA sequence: TGCGCCAGCAGCTCTCAGTGGGATACGCAGTATTTT. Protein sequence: CASSSQWDTQYF.